Shown below are 26 T cell receptor beta chains from a single sample sequenced in a study of cytomegalovirus exposure and HLA in healthy donors. 13 Jbeta primers and 60 Vbeta primers were used for the PCR. Profiling relied on immunoSEQ multiplex PCR, and the TCRdb table lists in-frame clones only, not all of them. The data show 150,000 or so clones, with around three quarters seen just once and 3% to 4% held by the top ten. The specimen was PBMCs. These receptors were taken from a woman aged 40-49 years in good health and CMV-seronegative.

This clone has only one observation. The chain carries TRBV4-1 and TRBJ1-2; a weak D match, TRBD1 (6 bases). The V gene lost 7 bases and the J gene lost 2 bases, with 14 bases spanning the gap. The CDR3 loop spans 14 amino acids. Germline CDR1 is MGHRA and CDR2 is YSYEKL. The chain's CDR3 is CASNPGGTNYGYTF. CDR3 DNA sequence: TGCGCCAGCAACCCGGGGGGCACCAACTATGGCTACACCTTC.

The chain has TRBV5-4 and TRBJ1-1; D might be TRBD1 (6 bases). CDR1 SGHNT and CDR2 YYREEE come from the germline V gene (reference sequence). Between the trimmed V and J ends, which lost 5 bases and 1 base, there was a span of 18 bases. The CDR3 runs 16 residues. DNA for the CDR3: TGTGCCAGCAGGACAGGTCCTCTCCATTCGAACACTGAAGCTTTCTTT. Its protein is CASRTGPLHSNTEAFF. Variable domain in full (rest from reference TRBV5-4 and TRBJ1-1): ETGVTQSPTHLIKTRGQQVTLRCSSQSGHNTVSWYQQALGQGPQFIFQYYREEENGRGNFPPRFSGLQFPNYSSELNVNALELDDSALYLCASRTGPLHSNTEAFFGQGTRLTVV.

CDR3 nucleotide sequence: TGCAGCGTTGTTGGGAGTAGGACTGAAGCTTTCTTT. This sequence encodes CSVVGSRTEAFF. This chain uses TRBV29-1 with TRBJ1-1, with no clear D. V lost 4 bases and J 5 bases, leaving 11 bases between the germline ends. The germline CDR1 and CDR2 sequences are SQVTM and ANQGSEA. The length of the CDR3 is 12 residues.

V usage is TRBV4-1 and J usage is TRBJ2-7; TRBD2 matches 7 bases. Germline CDR1 is MGHRA and CDR2 is YSYEKL. The V gene end was trimmed by 1 base and the J gene end by 3 bases; junction bases not matched to a gene: 3. The length of the CDR3 is 14 residues. Here the CDR3 reads CASSQGGRLYEQYF. Written as DNA, the CDR3 is TGCGCCAGCAGCCAAGGCGGGAGACTCTACGAGCAGTACTTC.

Only one count was recorded for this clone. The chain uses TRBV2 and TRBJ1-2, with 7 bases identical to TRBD1. The CDR3 spans 14 residues. The germline CDR1 and CDR2 sequences are SNHLY and FYNNEI. The trim removed 7 bases at V and 3 bases at J, leaving 8 bases unmatched. The CDR3 coding sequence is TGTGCCAGCACCTTGTTTGACAGGGACTATGGCTACACCTTC. It encodes CASTLFDRDYGYTF.

In the case of this clone: The junction departs from the called germline gene at one end, perhaps through a read error. CDR3 protein: CASSPGTALDF. The CDR3 nucleotides are TGTGCCAGCAGCCCCGGGACAGCCTTGGACTTC. The chain has TRBV7-9 and TRBJ2-5; TRBD1 aligns across 7 bases. Germline V gene sequence: CDR1 SEHNR, CDR2 FQNEAQ (reference sequence). CDR3 length equals 11 residues.

The chain carries TRBV5-8 and TRBJ2-5; 11 positions agree with TRBD2. The CDR3 contains 14 residues. V lost 5 bases, J lost 5 bases, and 5 bases stayed unmatched. Looked up from germline, CDR1 is SGHTS and CDR2 is YDEGEE. The CDR3 DNA is TGTGCCAGCAGTTCGACTAGCGGGATTGAGACCCAGTACTTC. It translates to CASSSTSGIETQYF.

The chain carries TRBV6-6 and TRBJ1-6; D call uncertain. The V gene's germline CDR1 is MNHNY and CDR2 SVGAGI (reference sequence). Trimming left V 6 bases short and J 5 bases short, with 14 bases between. This CDR3 has 15 residues. The CDR3, as DNA: TGTGCCAGCAGCCCACTGAGTCGAGATAATTCACCCCTCCACTTT. Translating gives CASSPLSRDNSPLHF.

For this clone: The junction does not match germline at one end; this may be a read error. The chain uses TRBV7-7 and TRBJ1-5; weak D call: TRBD1 (6 bases). The length of the CDR3 is 17 residues. The germline V gene has CDR1 SSHAT and CDR2 FNYEAQ (reference sequence). The CDR3 spells CASSSQPGGSFGQPQHF. The CDR3 DNA is TGTGCTAGCAGCTCCCAGCCGGGGGGCAGCTTTGGTCAGCCCCAGCATTTT.

The V call is TRBV4-1, the J call TRBJ2-7, with D possibly TRBD2 on 6 matching bases. Trimming removed 1 base from V and 2 bases from J, with 15 bases in between. Germline V gives CDR1 MGHRA, CDR2 YSYEKL. CDR3 size: 16 residues. CDR3 nucleotides: TGCGCCAGCAGCCAAGTACATGGGGGGATTGCCTACGAGCAGTACTTC. Translated, it gives CASSQVHGGIAYEQYF.

The chain joins TRBV6-5 to TRBJ1-4; D uncertain. The V end lost 4 bases, the J end lost 8 bases, and 14 bases lay between the germline ends. The CDR3 is made up of 14 amino acids. Per germline, CDR1 MNHEY and CDR2 SVGAGI. The CDR3 region has the DNA TGTGCCAGCAGTTTCTTCGGGGTGGCGGAAAAACTGTTTTTT. Residues: CASSFFGVAEKLFF.

This clone was seen more than once but under ten times. The gene calls are TRBV6-1 and TRBJ2-3; 7 positions agree with TRBD2. The V segment lost 8 bases and the J segment 4 bases; nucleotides outside the gene matches: 6. In germline, CDR1 is MNHNS, CDR2 SASEGT. CDR3 size: 13 residues. The CDR3 protein is CASLAAPPDTQYF. CDR3 nucleotide sequence: TGTGCCAGCCTAGCGGCCCCACCAGATACGCAGTATTTT.

This chain connects TRBV5-1 to TRBJ1-4; weak D call: TRBD1 (6 bases). The CDR3 has 15 amino acids. From germline, CDR1 is SGHRS and CDR2 YFSETQ. Trimming cost V 0 bases and J 7 bases, with 13 bases left between them. CDR3 in DNA: TGCGCCAGCAGCTTGGAACGCATCAGGGGTGAAAAACTGTTTTTT. Its translation is CASSLERIRGEKLFF.

This clone was detected once. V is TRBV19 and J is TRBJ2-2; possibly TRBD1 for D (5 bases). Germline loops: CDR1 LNHDA, CDR2 SQIVND (reference sequence). The CDR3 is 15 residues long. The germline V and J ends were trimmed by 1 base and 7 bases, with 13 bases remaining between them. The CDR3: CASSIGPDRGGELFF. CDR3 nucleotides: TGTGCCAGTAGTATAGGGCCAGATAGGGGCGGGGAGCTGTTTTTT.

V and J are TRBV4-2 and TRBJ2-2, with TRBD2 as a possible D gene (5 bases). Germline V gene sequence: CDR1 LGHNA, CDR2 YNFKEQ. The V end lost 0 bases, the J end lost 9 bases, and 17 bases lay between the germline ends. This CDR3 spans 16 amino acids. The CDR3 here is CASSQDSGGSPRELFF. The CDR3 nucleotides read TGTGCCAGCAGCCAAGATTCAGGAGGCAGCCCTAGGGAGCTGTTTTTT.

The J gene is TRBJ2-7, the V gene TRBV6-1; possible D gene TRBD1, 5 bases. Deletions cut 5 bases from V and 6 bases from J, with 17 bases between. The CDR3 has 14 amino acids. CDR1 MNHNS and CDR2 SASEGT come from the germline V gene. The CDR3 bases are TGTGCCAGCAGTCCTTTGACAGTTCTCGTCGAGCAGTACTTC. Protein sequence: CASSPLTVLVEQYF.

The chain is built from TRBV7-8 and TRBJ1-1; a possible D gene is TRBD1 (6 bases). Trimming shortened V by 1 base and J by 1 base, and 10 bases separated the two germline ends. Germline V gene lookup returns CDR1 SGHVS and CDR2 FQNEAQ. The CDR3 covers 15 residues. CDR3 DNA sequence: TGTGCCAGCAGCTTAGACGGGACACAGAACACTGAAGCTTTCTTT. It yields the protein CASSLDGTQNTEAFF.

The rearrangement links TRBV5-6 to TRBJ2-7; no reliable D call. Trimming took off 2 bases at V and 0 bases at J, with 12 bases between the two ends. There are 15 residues in the CDR3. Germline V gene data show CDR1 as SGHDT and CDR2 as YYEEEE. CDR3 sequence reads: CASSFTNARSYEQYF. CDR3 sequence (DNA): TGTGCCAGCAGCTTTACTAATGCCCGCTCCTACGAGCAGTACTTC.

This clone came up a few times. V is TRBV7-8 and J is TRBJ2-7; weak D call: TRBD1 (6 bases). The germline CDR1 and CDR2 sequences are SGHVS and FQNEAQ. Deletions cut 7 bases from V and 2 bases from J, with 18 bases between. The CDR3 loop spans 15 amino acids. For the CDR3, the DNA is TGTGCCAGCACGACCCTGAACACAGGGCCCTACGAGCAGTACTTC. This translates into CASTTLNTGPYEQYF.

This chain connects TRBV11-3 to TRBJ2-5, with 7 positions matching TRBD2. Germline V gives CDR1 SGHNT, CDR2 YENEEA. Losses at the gene ends were 8 bases for V and 3 bases for J; bases not matched to a gene: 6. The CDR3 length is 13 residues. CDR3 nucleotides: TGTGCCAGCGCCCTAGGGAGGGAAGAGACCCAGTACTTC. This codes for CASALGREETQYF.

This sequence joins TRBV5-6 and TRBJ2-1; the D gene is possibly TRBD2 (6 bases). The germline V and J ends were trimmed by 4 bases and 5 bases, with 13 bases remaining between them. Germline CDR1 is SGHDT and CDR2 is YYEEEE. The CDR3 runs to 14 residues. In nucleotides, the CDR3 is TGTGCCAGCAGCCTGGTGGGGGGACACAATGAGCAGTTCTTC. It specifies CASSLVGGHNEQFF.

This clone was seen a handful of times. This sequence joins TRBV30 and TRBJ2-5; no clear D. The V gene lost 5 bases and the J gene lost 5 bases, with 12 bases spanning the gap. Germline values: CDR1 GTSNPN, CDR2 SVGIG (reference sequence). CDR3 length equals 12 residues. The CDR3 protein is CAWENVGETQYF. The DNA of the CDR3 is TGTGCCTGGGAAAACGTGGGCGAGACCCAGTACTTC. The whole variable domain, filled in from reference TRBV30 and TRBJ2-5, reads SQTIHQWPATLVQPVGSPLSLECTVEGTSNPNLYWYRQAAGRGLQLLFYSVGIGQISSEVPQNLSASRPQDRQFILSSKKLLLSDSGFYLCAWENVGETQYFGPGTRLLVL.

The chain employs TRBV7-2 and TRBJ1-3, with 7 positions matching TRBD1. The CDR3 is made up of 14 amino acids. Trimming removed 8 bases from V and 0 bases from J; junction bases left unmatched: 4. Germline lookup yields CDR1 SGHTA and CDR2 FQGNSA. CDR3 in amino acids: CASRDSFSGNTIYF. The DNA for the CDR3 is TGTGCCAGCCGGGACAGCTTCTCTGGAAACACCATATATTTT. Based on the CDR3 plus reference TRBV7-2 and TRBJ1-3, the full variable domain is GAGVSQSPSNKVTEKGKDVELRCDPISGHTALYWYRQSLGQGLEFLIYFQGNSAPDKSGLPSDRFSAERTGGSVSTLTIQRTQQEDSAVYLCASRDSFSGNTIYFGEGSWLTVV.

The chain carries TRBV7-9 and TRBJ2-7, with D maybe TRBD2 (5 bases). Germline V gives CDR1 SEHNR, CDR2 FQNEAQ (reference sequence). The CDR3 sequence is 15 residues long. The germline V and J ends were trimmed by 1 base and 7 bases, with 17 bases remaining between them. In DNA, the CDR3 is TGTGCCAGCAGCTTAGTTTTCGGGGTTCGGAATGAGCAGTACTTC. Its protein product is CASSLVFGVRNEQYF.

The chain has TRBV7-2 and TRBJ2-7; possibly TRBD1 for D (6 bases). Trimming removed 1 base at V and 7 bases at J, with 8 bases between. This CDR3 spans 12 amino acids. From germline, CDR1 is SGHTA and CDR2 FQGNSA. The CDR3 sequence is CASSLGGLEQYF. In DNA, the CDR3 is TGTGCCAGCAGCTTAGGGGGGCTTGAGCAGTACTTC.

This chain joins TRBV6-5 and TRBJ1-5, with TRBD1 matching over 7 bases. V shed 6 bases and J 10 bases; nucleotides not matched to a gene: 12. In germline, CDR1 is MNHEY, CDR2 SVGAGI. The CDR3 contains 14 residues. CDR3 protein: CASSPTGGGYPQHF. The DNA for the CDR3 is TGTGCCAGCAGCCCGACGGGAGGGGGCTATCCCCAGCATTTT.